This T cell receptor beta chain derives from a study of CD8 T cells in ankylosing spondylitis. Scientists made TCR beta libraries using quantitative 5'-RACE with molecular barcodes. TCRdb called the 5' RACE reads again in MiXCR, with one record for every CDR3 protein. The sample carries roughly 90,000 distinct CDR3 sequences, roughly 8.3% recorded once. This clonotype was seen at least ten times. Its antigen is not known. Whole-study findings and limits: Among TCR beta sequences, a motif of several highly homologous variants appeared characteristic of ankylosing spondylitis blood.

CDR1 is KGHSH and CDR2 is LQKENI in the germline V gene. The CDR3 loop spans 17 amino acids. With 3 bases clipped from V and 0 bases from J, the junction kept 10 bases outside the gene matches. Sequences were obtained from blood, either unsorted or a sorted T cell fraction (not recorded which). This clonotype was sampled from a male donor with ankylosing spondylitis or in good health (not recorded which). This chain connects TRBV18 to TRBJ1-1; 7 bases match TRBD1. In nucleotides, the CDR3 is TGTGCCAGCTCACCGCGGACAGGAGAAAGCATGAACACTGAAGCTTTCTTT. Translated: CASSPRTGESMNTEAFF. Complete variable domain (other parts from reference TRBV18 and TRBJ1-1): NAGVMQNPRHLVRRRGQEARLRCSPMKGHSHVYWYRQLPEEGLKFMVYLQKENIIDESGMPKERFSAEFPKEGPSILRIQQVVRGDSAAYFCASSPRTGESMNTEAFFGQGTRLTVV.